This T cell receptor beta chain was sequenced during a study of Graves' ophthalmopathy and Graves' hyperthyroidism. Study details: At the time of initial diagnosis and before any treatment, peripheral blood was collected.

This clonotype has at least ten counts. Its target is not known. Study-level points and caveats: Its predictions of ophthalmopathy progression gave the model 60% to 71% sensitivity and approximately 72% specificity.

The authors amplified TCR beta CDR3 regions from RNA transcripts. The first-round RT-PCR employed HTBI primers together with the Qiagen OneStep RT-PCR kit. A multiplex PCR was then performed as the second round. TCRdb analysed the multiplex PCR reads with MiXCR anew, one entry per CDR3 protein. The sample includes under 200,000 distinct CDR3 sequences, over 35% seen only once; the top ten take roughly 5.8%. The germline V gene has CDR1 SGDLS and CDR2 YYNGEE. Trimming took off 2 bases at V and 1 base at J, with 10 bases between the two ends. The CDR3 loop spans 14 amino acids. Exclusion criteria comprised other autoimmune diseases, uncontrolled infections, pregnancy or lactation in patients. The authors used Ficoll-Paque density gradient centrifugation to separate PBMCs. The input was roughly 10 ml of fresh peripheral blood.

V usage is TRBV9 and J usage is TRBJ2-7, with D perhaps matching TRBD2 (6 bases). This receptor was obtained from a woman between 40 and 55 years old with Graves' ophthalmopathy. The sequencing sample was made of peripheral blood. The CDR3 DNA sequence: TGTGCCAGCAGCGTCGGGGGAATGTCCTACGAGCAGTACTTC. Residues: CASSVGGMSYEQYF.